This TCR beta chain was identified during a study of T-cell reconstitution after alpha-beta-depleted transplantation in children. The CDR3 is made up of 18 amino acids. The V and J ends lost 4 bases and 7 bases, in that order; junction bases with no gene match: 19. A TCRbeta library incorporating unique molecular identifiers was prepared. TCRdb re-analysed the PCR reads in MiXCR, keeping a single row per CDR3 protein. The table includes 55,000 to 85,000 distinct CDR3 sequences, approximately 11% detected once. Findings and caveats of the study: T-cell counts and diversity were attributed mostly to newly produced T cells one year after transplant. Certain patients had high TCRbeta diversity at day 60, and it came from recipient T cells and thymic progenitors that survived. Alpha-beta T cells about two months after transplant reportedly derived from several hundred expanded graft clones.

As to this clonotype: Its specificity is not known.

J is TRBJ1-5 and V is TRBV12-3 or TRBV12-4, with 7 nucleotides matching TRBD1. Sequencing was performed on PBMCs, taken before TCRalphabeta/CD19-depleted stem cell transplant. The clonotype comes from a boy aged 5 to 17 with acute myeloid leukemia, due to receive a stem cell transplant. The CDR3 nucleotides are TGTGCCAGCAGTTCCCCGGGGGGGGGAGACAGGGTCAACCAGCCCCAGCATTTT. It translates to CASSSPGGGDRVNQPQHF.